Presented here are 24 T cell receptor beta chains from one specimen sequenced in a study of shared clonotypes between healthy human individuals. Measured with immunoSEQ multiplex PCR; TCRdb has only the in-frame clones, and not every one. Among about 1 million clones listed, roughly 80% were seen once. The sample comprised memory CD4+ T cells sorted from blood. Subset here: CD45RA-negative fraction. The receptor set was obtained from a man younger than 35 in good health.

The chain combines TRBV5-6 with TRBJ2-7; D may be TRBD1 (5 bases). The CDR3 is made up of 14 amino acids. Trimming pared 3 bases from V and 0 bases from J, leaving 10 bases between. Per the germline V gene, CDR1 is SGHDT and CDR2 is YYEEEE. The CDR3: CASSSPQDSYEQYF. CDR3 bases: TGTGCCAGCAGCTCGCCACAGGACTCCTACGAGCAGTACTTC.

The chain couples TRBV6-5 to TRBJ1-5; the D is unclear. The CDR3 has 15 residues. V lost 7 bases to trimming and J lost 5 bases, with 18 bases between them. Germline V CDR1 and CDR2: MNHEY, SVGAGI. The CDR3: CASTRWAPSDQPQHF. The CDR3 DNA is TGTGCCAGCACAAGGTGGGCCCCTTCCGATCAGCCCCAGCATTTT.

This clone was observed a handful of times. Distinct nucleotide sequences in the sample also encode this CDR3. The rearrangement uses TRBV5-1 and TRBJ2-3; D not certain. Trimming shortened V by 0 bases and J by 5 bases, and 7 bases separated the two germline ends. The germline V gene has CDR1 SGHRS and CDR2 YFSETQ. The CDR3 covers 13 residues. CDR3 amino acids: CASSLGAEDTQYF. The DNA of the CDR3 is TGCGCCAGCAGCTTGGGGGCGGAAGATACGCAGTATTTT.

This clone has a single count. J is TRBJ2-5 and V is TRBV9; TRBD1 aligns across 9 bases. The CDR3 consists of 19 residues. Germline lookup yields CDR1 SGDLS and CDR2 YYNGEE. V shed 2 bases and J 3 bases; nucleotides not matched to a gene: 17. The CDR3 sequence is CASSVGTGPDPQPEETQYF. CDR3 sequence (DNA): TGTGCCAGCAGCGTCGGGACAGGGCCCGACCCTCAGCCCGAAGAGACCCAGTACTTC.

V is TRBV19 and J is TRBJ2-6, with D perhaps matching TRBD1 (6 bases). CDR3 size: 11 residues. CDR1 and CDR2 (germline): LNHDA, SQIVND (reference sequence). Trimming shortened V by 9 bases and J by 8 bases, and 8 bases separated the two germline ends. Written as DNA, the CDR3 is TGTGCCAGCGGGGACACCAACGTCCTGACTTTC. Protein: CASGDTNVLTF.

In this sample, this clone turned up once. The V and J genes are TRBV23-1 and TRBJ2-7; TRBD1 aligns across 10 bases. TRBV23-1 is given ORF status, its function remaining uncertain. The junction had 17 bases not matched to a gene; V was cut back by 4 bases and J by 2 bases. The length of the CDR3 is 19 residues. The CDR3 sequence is CASSRPLRTPGQGPYEQYF. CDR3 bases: TGCGCCAGCAGTCGACCGTTACGAACCCCGGGACAGGGGCCCTACGAGCAGTACTTC.

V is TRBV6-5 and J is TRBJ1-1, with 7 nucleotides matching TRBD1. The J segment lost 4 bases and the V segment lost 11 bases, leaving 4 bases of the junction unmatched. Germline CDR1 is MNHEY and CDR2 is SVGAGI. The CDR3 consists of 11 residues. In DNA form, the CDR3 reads TGTGCCGTTCGACAGGGCACTGAAGCTTTCTTT. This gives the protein CAVRQGTEAFF.

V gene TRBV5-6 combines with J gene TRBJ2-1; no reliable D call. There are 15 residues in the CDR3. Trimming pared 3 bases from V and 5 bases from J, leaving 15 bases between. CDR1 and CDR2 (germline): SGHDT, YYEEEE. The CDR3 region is CASSYLRTNHNEQFF. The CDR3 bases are TGTGCCAGCAGCTATCTCAGGACCAACCACAATGAGCAGTTCTTC.

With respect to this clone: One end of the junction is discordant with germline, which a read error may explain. Here the CDR3 DNA reads TGTGCCAGCACCTTAGGGGGGAGTTCAGATACGCAGTATTTT. Translation: CASTLGGSSDTQYF. The chain employs TRBV7-3 and TRBJ2-3; perhaps D is TRBD1 or TRBD2 (6 bases each). The CDR3 length is 14 residues. Germline CDR1 reads SGHTA; CDR2 reads FQGTGA.

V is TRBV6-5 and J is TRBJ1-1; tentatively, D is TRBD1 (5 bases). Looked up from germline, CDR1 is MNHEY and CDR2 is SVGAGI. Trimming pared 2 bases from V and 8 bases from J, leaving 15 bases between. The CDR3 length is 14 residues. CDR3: CASSYRQRENEAFF. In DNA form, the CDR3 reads TGTGCCAGCAGTTACAGACAGCGAGAAAACGAAGCTTTCTTT.

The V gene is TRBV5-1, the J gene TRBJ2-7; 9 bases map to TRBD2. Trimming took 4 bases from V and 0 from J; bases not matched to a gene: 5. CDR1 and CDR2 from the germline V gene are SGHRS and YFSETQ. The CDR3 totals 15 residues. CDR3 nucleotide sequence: TGCGCCAGCAGCCCCGGACTAGCGATCTCCTACGAGCAGTACTTC. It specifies CASSPGLAISYEQYF.

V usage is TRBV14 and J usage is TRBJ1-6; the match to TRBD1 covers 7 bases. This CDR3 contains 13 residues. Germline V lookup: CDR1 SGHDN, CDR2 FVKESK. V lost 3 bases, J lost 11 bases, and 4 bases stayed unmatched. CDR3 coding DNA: TGTGCCAGCAGCCAGTCACAGGGGCCACCCCTCCACTTT. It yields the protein CASSQSQGPPLHF.

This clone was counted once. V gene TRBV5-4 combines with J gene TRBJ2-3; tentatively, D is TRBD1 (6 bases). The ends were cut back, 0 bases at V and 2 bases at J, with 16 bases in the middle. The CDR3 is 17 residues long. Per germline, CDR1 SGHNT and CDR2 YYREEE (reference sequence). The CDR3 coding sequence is TGTGCCAGCAGCTTGGGAGGGGGTGAGGGGTACACAGATACGCAGTATTTT. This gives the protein CASSLGGGEGYTDTQYF.

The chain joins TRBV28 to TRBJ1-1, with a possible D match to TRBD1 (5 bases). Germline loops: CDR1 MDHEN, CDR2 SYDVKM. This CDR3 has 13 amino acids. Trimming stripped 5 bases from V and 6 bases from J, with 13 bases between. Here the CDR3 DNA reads TGTGCCAGCAGTCGGGACGGGCGGGCTGAAGCTTTCTTT. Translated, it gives CASSRDGRAEAFF.

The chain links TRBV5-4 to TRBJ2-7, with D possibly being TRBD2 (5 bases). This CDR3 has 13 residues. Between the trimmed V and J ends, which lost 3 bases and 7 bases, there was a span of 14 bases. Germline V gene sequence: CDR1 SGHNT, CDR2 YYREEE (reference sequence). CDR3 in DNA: TGTGCCAGCAGCTCGCCGTCAAGACTAGAGCAGTACTTC. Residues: CASSSPSRLEQYF.

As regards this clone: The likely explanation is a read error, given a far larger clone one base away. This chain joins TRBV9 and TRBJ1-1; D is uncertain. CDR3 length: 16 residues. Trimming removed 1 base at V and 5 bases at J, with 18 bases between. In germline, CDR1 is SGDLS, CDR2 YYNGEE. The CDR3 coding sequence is TGTGCCAGCAGCGTATCTCCGGACCAGTTGGGGACTGAAGCTTTCTTT. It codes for CASSVSPDQLGTEAFF.

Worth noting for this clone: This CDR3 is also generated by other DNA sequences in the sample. As DNA, the CDR3 is TGTGCCAGCAGCTTAGGGACTAACAATGAGCAGTTCTTC. It translates to CASSLGTNNEQFF. The chain links TRBV5-4 to TRBJ2-1, with 7 positions matching TRBD2. The V segment lost 2 bases and the J segment 5 bases; nucleotides outside the gene matches: 1. Germline V gene data show CDR1 as SGHNT and CDR2 as YYREEE (reference sequence). The CDR3 spans 13 residues.

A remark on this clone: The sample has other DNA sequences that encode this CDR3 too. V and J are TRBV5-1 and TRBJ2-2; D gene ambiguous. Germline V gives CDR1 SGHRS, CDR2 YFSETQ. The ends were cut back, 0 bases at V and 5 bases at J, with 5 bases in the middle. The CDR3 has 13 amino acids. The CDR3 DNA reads TGCGCCAGCAGCTTGGATGGAACCGGGGAGCTGTTTTTT. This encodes CASSLDGTGELFF.

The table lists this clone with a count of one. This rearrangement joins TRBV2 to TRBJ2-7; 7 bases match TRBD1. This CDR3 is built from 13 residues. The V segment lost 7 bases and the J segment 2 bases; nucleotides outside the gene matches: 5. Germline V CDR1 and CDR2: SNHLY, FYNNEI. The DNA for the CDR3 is TGTGCCAGCAAAGACAGGGTCCCCTACGAGCAGTACTTC. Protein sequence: CASKDRVPYEQYF.

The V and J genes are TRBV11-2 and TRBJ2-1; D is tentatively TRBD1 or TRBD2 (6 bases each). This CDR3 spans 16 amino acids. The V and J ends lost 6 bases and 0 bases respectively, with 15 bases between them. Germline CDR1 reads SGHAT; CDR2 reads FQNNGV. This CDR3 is CASRGGGRSSYNEQFF. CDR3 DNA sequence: TGTGCCAGCAGGGGGGGCGGAAGAAGCTCCTACAATGAGCAGTTCTTC.

The CDR3 loop reads CASSLWGLGIQPQHF. As DNA, the CDR3 is TGTGCCAGCAGCTTATGGGGGCTTGGGATTCAGCCCCAGCATTTT. The genes are TRBV11-2 and TRBJ1-5, with D perhaps matching TRBD1 (6 bases). Trimming removed 2 bases at V and 6 bases at J, with 14 bases between. The length of the CDR3 is 15 residues. CDR1 and CDR2 (germline): SGHAT, FQNNGV. Combining the CDR3 with reference TRBV11-2 and TRBJ1-5 gives the whole variable domain EAGVAQSPRYKIIEKRQSVAFWCNPISGHATLYWYQQILGQGPKLLIQFQNNGVVDDSQLPKDRFSAERLKGVDSTLKIQPAKLEDSAVYLCASSLWGLGIQPQHFGDGTRLSIL.

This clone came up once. The CDR3 nucleotides read TGTGCCAGCAGCAACCAGGTATGGAATGGGACCCAGTACTTC. This sequence encodes CASSNQVWNGTQYF. The V call is TRBV21-1, the J call TRBJ2-5; the table names TRBD1, a call not compared with the DNA. TRBV21-1 constitutes a pseudogene. CDR3 length: 14 amino acids.

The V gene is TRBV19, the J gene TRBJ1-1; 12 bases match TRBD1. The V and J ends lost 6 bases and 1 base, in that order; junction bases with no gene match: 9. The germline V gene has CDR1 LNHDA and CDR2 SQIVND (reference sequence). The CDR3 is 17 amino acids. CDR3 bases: TGTGCCAGTAGGTCACGGGACAGGGGGCTTACGAACACTGAAGCTTTCTTT. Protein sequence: CASRSRDRGLTNTEAFF. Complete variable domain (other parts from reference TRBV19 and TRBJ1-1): DGGITQSPKYLFRKEGQNVTLSCEQNLNHDAMYWYRQDPGQGLRLIYYSQIVNDFQKGDIAEGYSVSREKKESFPLTVTSAQKNPTAFYLCASRSRDRGLTNTEAFFGQGTRLTVV.

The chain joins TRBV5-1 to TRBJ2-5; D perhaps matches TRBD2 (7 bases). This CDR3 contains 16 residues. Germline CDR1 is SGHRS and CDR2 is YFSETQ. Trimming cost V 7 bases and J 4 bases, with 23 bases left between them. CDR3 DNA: TGCGCCAGCCGCCCCCGGGGGGACCGGGGGGCAGAGACCCAGTACTTC. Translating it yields CASRPRGDRGAETQYF.